This T cell receptor beta chain was captured by sequencing in a study of cytomegalovirus exposure and HLA in healthy donors. General study points: In an earlier analysis, in 587 donors, most V segments appeared productive either ~87% or ~30% of the time. After further analysis at a later stage, 17,000 or so TCR beta sequences were associated with HLA alleles at 0.05 false discovery rate.

Vbeta (60) and Jbeta (13) primers were used in the PCR. The assay was immunoSEQ multiplex PCR, and TCRdb's table has in-frame clones only and misses some. The sample lists 150,000 to 200,000 clones; around 75% were seen once. Germline CDR1 MNHEY, CDR2 SMNVEV (reference sequence). This CDR3 comprises 15 residues. V lost 0 bases and J lost 6, with 14 bases in between. To note about this clone: Its matching antigen is unknown.

The sequence was collected from a female donor in good health and CMV-seronegative. This chain uses TRBV27 with TRBJ1-2; D gene uncertain. Input material: PBMCs. The CDR3 loop is CASSLSGRVGNGYTF. The CDR3 DNA reads as TGTGCCAGCAGTTTATCTGGGAGAGTGGGGAATGGCTACACCTTC.